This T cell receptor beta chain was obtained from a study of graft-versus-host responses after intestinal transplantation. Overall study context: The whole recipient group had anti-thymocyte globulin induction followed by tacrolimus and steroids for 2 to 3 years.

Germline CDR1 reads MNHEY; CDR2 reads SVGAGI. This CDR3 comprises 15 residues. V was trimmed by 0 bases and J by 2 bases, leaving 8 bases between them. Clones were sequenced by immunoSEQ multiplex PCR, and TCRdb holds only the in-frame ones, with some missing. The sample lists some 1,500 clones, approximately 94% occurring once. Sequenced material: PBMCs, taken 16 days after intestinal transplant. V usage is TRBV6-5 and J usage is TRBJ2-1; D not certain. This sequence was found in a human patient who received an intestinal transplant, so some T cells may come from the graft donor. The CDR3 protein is CASSYSLDPYNEQFF. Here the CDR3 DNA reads TGTGCCAGCAGTTACTCTCTGGATCCCTACAATGAGCAGTTCTTC.